The 12 T cell receptor beta chains given below trace back to one sample, sequenced in a study of response to subunit inactivated influenza vaccine. TCRdb reanalysed the RT-PCR reads using MiXCR and keeps one entry per CDR3 protein. The profile covers 540,000 or so distinct CDR3 sequences, with 10% to 15% appearing a single time and around 14% taken by the ten largest. This sample comprised PBMCs from blood, obtained roughly 48 days after vaccination. These receptors were taken from a man aged 45-65 years who received an inactivated influenza vaccine.

This rearrangement joins TRBV28 to TRBJ2-2; D ambiguous. Trimming stripped 5 bases from V and 7 bases from J, with 11 bases between. Germline CDR1 MDHEN, CDR2 SYDVKM. The CDR3 sequence is 13 residues long. The CDR3 sequence: CASSRTVRGELFF. The CDR3 DNA follows: TGTGCCAGCAGTCGAACAGTTCGCGGGGAGCTGTTTTTT.

This clonotype came up a few times. The chain carries TRBV12-3 or TRBV12-4 and TRBJ1-5; 9 bases line up with TRBD1. With V trimmed by 5 bases and J by 4 bases, 9 bases remained unmatched. This CDR3 comprises 16 residues. CDR3 protein: CASSPPGTGPNQPQHF. CDR3 DNA: TGTGCCAGCAGTCCCCCCGGGACAGGGCCGAATCAGCCCCAGCATTTT.

The sample holds a few counts of this clonotype. The gene calls are TRBV11-2 and TRBJ2-1; TRBD1 or TRBD2 may be the D gene (5 bases each). There are 13 residues in the CDR3. Trimming removed 1 base at V and 8 bases at J, with 9 bases between. Germline lookup yields CDR1 SGHAT and CDR2 FQNNGV. CDR3 in DNA: TGTGCCAGCAGCTTAGCAGGGAGTGATGAGCAGTTCTTC. Its translation: CASSLAGSDEQFF.

In this sample, this clonotype turned up a few times. The chain uses TRBV27 and TRBJ2-2; no firm D call. The germline V gene encodes CDR1 MNHEY and CDR2 SMNVEV (reference sequence). Trimming left V 6 bases short and J 5 bases short, with 16 bases between. This CDR3 is built from 15 residues. This chain's CDR3 is CASSYHPDGTGELFF. In nucleotides, the CDR3 is TGTGCCAGCAGCTACCACCCGGACGGGACCGGGGAGCTGTTTTTT.

This clonotype appeared a few times. The chain couples TRBV10-3 to TRBJ2-2; D remains ambiguous. Trimming removed 3 bases from V and 0 bases from J, with 2 bases in between. Germline values: CDR1 ENHRY, CDR2 SYGVKD. The CDR3 totals 13 residues. The CDR3 nucleotides read TGTGCCATCAGTGAAGCGAACACCGGGGAGCTGTTTTTT. Its translation is CAISEANTGELFF.

This clonotype was seen only a few times. The gene calls are TRBV6-2 or TRBV6-3 and TRBJ2-7; D is undetermined. CDR1 MNHEY and CDR2 SVGEGT come from the germline V gene. The CDR3 extends over 15 amino acids. V dropped 2 bases and J dropped 3 bases, with 14 bases sitting between them. The CDR3 region has the DNA TGTGCCAGCAGTTACACCTTGGCAGAAAACTACGAGCAGTACTTC. Protein: CASSYTLAENYEQYF.

This chain connects TRBV10-2 to TRBJ1-6; D is perhaps TRBD1 (5 bases). The length of the CDR3 is 13 residues. CDR1 and CDR2 from the germline V gene are WSHSY and SAAADI. V was trimmed by 3 bases and J by 14 bases, leaving 14 bases between them. The CDR3 sequence: CASSDPDRGALHF. The CDR3 DNA sequence: TGCGCCAGCAGTGACCCCGACAGAGGAGCCCTCCACTTT.

This clonotype was picked up many times. The DNA for the CDR3 is TGTGCCAGCAGCCAATTCATTACAGGGGGTCACTATGGCTACACCTTC. Its translation is CASSQFITGGHYGYTF. The genes are TRBV3-1 and TRBJ1-2, with 8 positions matching TRBD1. The CDR3 has 16 residues. Trimming removed 2 bases from V and 3 bases from J; junction bases left unmatched: 8. The germline V gene encodes CDR1 LGHDT and CDR2 YNNKEL (reference sequence).

Note on this clonotype: A single base separates this from a much larger clone, so it may be a read error. The J gene is TRBJ1-6, the V gene TRBV20-1; D may be TRBD1 (6 bases). This CDR3 has 17 residues. Germline values: CDR1 DFQATT, CDR2 SNEGSKA (reference sequence). The DNA for the CDR3 is TGCTGTGCTAGAGATCTACAGGGACTATCTCTTAATTCACCCCTCCACTTT. Its translation is CCARDLQGLSLNSPLHF.

In this sample, this clonotype turned up a few times. The chain employs TRBV11-2 and TRBJ1-5; D gene ambiguous. V lost 6 bases and J 2 bases, leaving 11 bases between the germline ends. Per the germline V gene, CDR1 is SGHAT and CDR2 is FQNNGV. This CDR3 contains 14 residues. CDR3 loop: CASSSTDGNQPQHF. In DNA, the CDR3 is TGTGCCAGCAGTTCCACAGACGGCAATCAGCCCCAGCATTTT.

The chain has TRBV7-2 and TRBJ2-5; 9 bases align to TRBD1. Germline CDR1 SGHTA, CDR2 FQGNSA. The CDR3 loop spans 15 amino acids. The V gene end was trimmed by 3 bases and the J gene end by 1 base; junction bases not matched to a gene: 3. Written as DNA, the CDR3 is TGTGCCAGCAGCTTTAACAGGGGGCCCCAAGAGACCCAGTACTTC. The encoded protein is CASSFNRGPQETQYF.

This clonotype showed up many times. The chain is built from TRBV28 and TRBJ2-1; TRBD1 matches at 7 bases. The ends lost 6 bases at V and 4 bases at J; junction bases unmatched: 6. There are 14 residues in the CDR3. Germline lookup yields CDR1 MDHEN and CDR2 SYDVKM. The CDR3 DNA sequence: TGTGCCAGCAGACTGCCGGACAGGTACAATGAGCAGTTCTTC. Translated, it gives CASRLPDRYNEQFF.